The 16 T cell receptor beta chains listed next were all sequenced from one sample in a study of blood T cell repertoires in COVID-19. Repertoires were generated with immunoSEQ multiplex PCR, while TCRdb's copy carries only in-frame clones and drops some. The repertoire includes around 200,000 clones, 65% to 90% of them detected once, and about 4.1% sits in the top ten. The sample comprised peripheral blood. The receptors come from a man aged 45-65 years with acute or convalescent COVID-19.

The chain recombines TRBV10-3 with TRBJ2-5; maybe TRBD1 (6 bases). This CDR3 has 14 amino acids. Between the trimmed V and J ends, which lost 7 bases and 5 bases, there was a span of 17 bases. CDR1 and CDR2 (germline): ENHRY, SYGVKD. CDR3: CAIMGQGLGETQYF. The CDR3 nucleotides read TGTGCCATCATGGGGCAGGGGCTCGGGGAGACCCAGTACTTC.

The chain links TRBV9 to TRBJ2-3, with D perhaps TRBD2 (6 bases). Germline values: CDR1 SGDLS, CDR2 YYNGEE. Trimming cost V 2 bases and J 2 bases, with 12 bases left between them. The CDR3 runs 15 residues. For the CDR3, the DNA is TGTGCCAGCAGCGTTGGAGGGTCGAACACAGATACGCAGTATTTT. It specifies CASSVGGSNTDTQYF.

This chain joins TRBV2 and TRBJ1-1; D might be TRBD1 (5 bases). Germline V CDR1 and CDR2: SNHLY, FYNNEI. Trimming took off 6 bases at V and 0 bases at J, with 14 bases between the two ends. The CDR3 has 15 amino acids. The CDR3, as DNA: TGTGCCAGCAGCCCCGACAGCATAATGAACACTGAAGCTTTCTTT. It yields the protein CASSPDSIMNTEAFF.

The chain recombines TRBV6-5 with TRBJ2-5; TRBD2 is a possible D gene (6 bases). V dropped 6 bases and J dropped 3 bases, with 17 bases sitting between them. The CDR3 has 15 residues. CDR1 is MNHEY, CDR2 SVGAGI, per germline. The CDR3 is CASSRLARGEETQYF. The CDR3 coding sequence is TGTGCCAGCAGCCGTCTAGCGAGGGGCGAAGAGACCCAGTACTTC.

The CDR3 loop is CASSIAGDRPANGYTF. Written as DNA, the CDR3 is TGTGCCAGTAGTATAGCGGGGGACCGCCCCGCTAATGGCTACACCTTC. The V and J genes are TRBV19 and TRBJ1-2; TRBD1 is a possible D gene (5 bases). This CDR3 comprises 16 residues. Trimming took 1 base from V and 6 from J, leaving 18 bases between them. Germline V gene data show CDR1 as LNHDA and CDR2 as SQIVND (reference sequence). The full variable domain, completed using reference TRBV19 and TRBJ1-2, is DGGITQSPKYLFRKEGQNVTLSCEQNLNHDAMYWYRQDPGQGLRLIYYSQIVNDFQKGDIAEGYSVSREKKESFPLTVTSAQKNPTAFYLCASSIAGDRPANGYTFGSGTRLTVV.

The chain links TRBV3-1 (or the pseudogene TRBV3-2) to TRBJ2-1; the match to TRBD2 covers 15 bases. The CDR3 has 20 residues. In germline, CDR1 is LGHDT, CDR2 YNNKEL (reference sequence). Trimming cost V 0 bases and J 1 base; bases outside gene matches: 7. The CDR3 coding sequence is TGTGCCAGCAGCCAAGACCCCGGACTAGCGGGGGGGACATCCTACAATGAGCAGTTCTTC. This encodes CASSQDPGLAGGTSYNEQFF.

The chain employs TRBV30 and TRBJ2-5; 11 bases fit TRBD2. Germline CDR1 reads GTSNPN; CDR2 reads SVGIG (reference sequence). The CDR3 spans 15 residues. V was clipped by 0 bases and J by 2 bases; unmatched bases: 2. This CDR3 is CAWSVLAGEQETQYF. The CDR3 nucleotides are TGTGCCTGGAGTGTACTAGCGGGGGAGCAAGAGACCCAGTACTTC.

V is TRBV18 and J is TRBJ2-1; 16 positions match TRBD2. From germline, CDR1 is KGHSH and CDR2 LQKENI. V trimming: 3 bases; J trimming: 5 bases; junction bases outside the gene matches: 7. The CDR3 runs to 18 residues. The CDR3 region is CASSPPGLAGGQDNEQFF. The CDR3 DNA sequence: TGTGCCAGCTCACCGCCGGGACTAGCGGGGGGGCAGGACAATGAGCAGTTCTTC.

The J gene is TRBJ2-1, the V gene TRBV10-3, with 11 bases matching TRBD1. The germline gives CDR1 ENHRY, CDR2 SYGVKD. CDR3 length: 16 amino acids. Trimming cost V 5 bases and J 3 bases; bases outside gene matches: 6. Here the CDR3 DNA reads TGTGCCATCAGTATCGGGACAGGGGGTAACTACAATGAGCAGTTCTTC. It specifies CAISIGTGGNYNEQFF.

V and J are TRBV7-9 and TRBJ1-1, with 12 bases fitting TRBD1. Germline CDR1 and CDR2: SEHNR and FQNEAQ (reference sequence). Trimming at V came to 5 bases and at J to 3 bases, leaving 13 bases not matched to a gene. This CDR3 comprises 18 residues. CDR3 nucleotide sequence: TGTGCCAGCAGCGCCCTACGCGGGACAGGGGGCCGATACACTGAAGCTTTCTTT. It encodes CASSALRGTGGRYTEAFF. Drawing the rest from reference TRBV7-9 and TRBJ1-1, the complete variable domain is DTGVSQNPRHKITKRGQNVTFRCDPISEHNRLYWYRQTLGQGPEFLTYFQNEAQLEKSRLLSDRFSAERPKGSFSTLEIQRTEQGDSAMYLCASSALRGTGGRYTEAFFGQGTRLTVV.

This sequence joins TRBV5-1 and TRBJ1-2, with TRBD1 matching 11 bases. V was pared by 3 bases and J by 6 bases, with 4 bases of the junction left unmatched. The length of the CDR3 is 14 residues. Germline CDR1 reads SGHRS; CDR2 reads YFSETQ. CDR3: CASSSRTGGHGYTF. The CDR3 DNA sequence: TGCGCCAGCAGCTCGAGGACAGGGGGCCATGGCTACACCTTC.

CDR3 protein: CASSPPSGTGDTEAFF. The CDR3 nucleotides read TGCGCCAGCAGCCCGCCCTCCGGGACAGGGGACACTGAAGCTTTCTTT. The V gene is TRBV4-1, the J gene TRBJ1-1, with 10 bases matching TRBD1. CDR1 and CDR2 (germline): MGHRA, YSYEKL. The CDR3 contains 16 residues. V lost 4 bases and J lost 3; bases outside the gene matches: 8.

The rearrangement links TRBV27 to TRBJ2-3; D is perhaps TRBD2 (6 bases). V lost 1 base, J lost 8 bases, and 25 bases lay in between. The CDR3 contains 18 residues. CDR1 and CDR2 (germline): MNHEY, SMNVEV (reference sequence). CDR3 nucleotide sequence: TGTGCCAGCAGTTTATGGGGGTCTGGGGCGCGGGGTTTAGGTACGCAGTATTTT. Protein product: CASSLWGSGARGLGTQYF.

This clone has more than one count but fewer than ten. V gene TRBV29-1 combines with J gene TRBJ1-2; TRBD1 matches 7 bases. The CDR3 covers 11 residues. Unmatched junction bases numbered 3, after V lost 3 bases and J lost 8 bases. Per the germline V gene, CDR1 is SQVTM and CDR2 is ANQGSEA. CDR3 DNA sequence: TGCAGCGTTGAGCGGGGACAGGGCTACACCTTC. Protein: CSVERGQGYTF.

This rearrangement joins TRBV6-5 to TRBJ1-1; 8 bases agree with TRBD1. The CDR3 runs 15 residues. Germline trimming cut 2 bases from V and 1 base from J; bases unmatched to any gene: 3. The germline gives CDR1 MNHEY, CDR2 SVGAGI. CDR3 DNA sequence: TGTGCCAGCAGTTACGCGGGACAGGCGAACACTGAAGCTTTCTTT. Amino acids: CASSYAGQANTEAFF.

The chain joins TRBV13 to TRBJ2-7; tentative D call: TRBD2 (6 bases). Trimming took 5 bases from V and 0 from J, leaving 14 bases between them. The germline gives CDR1 PRHDT, CDR2 FYEKMQ (reference sequence). This CDR3 is built from 15 residues. The CDR3 bases are TGTGCCAGCAGCCCTGCACCCGGGAGCTCCTACGAGCAGTACTTC. Translated, it gives CASSPAPGSSYEQYF.